The sequence of this TCR beta chain was determined in a study of identifying expanded T cells in peripheral blood. No infections or other immune events were documented during collection. V was pared by 4 bases and J by 6 bases, with 20 bases between. Germline V gene data show CDR1 as SGHNT and CDR2 as YYREEE (reference sequence). CDR3 length: 16 amino acids. The method was immunoSEQ multiplex PCR; TCRdb's version includes in-frame clones alone and lacks a portion of them. The table shows some 70,000 clones, with 85% to 90% occurring only once. Study outcomes and limitations: Over about two and four weeks, about 15 and 18 clones changed, versus around 1.3 between replicates. Two-week clone count variance significantly increased as total template count grew.

About this clone itself: Its antigen remains unidentified.

Sequencing input: blood. The chain recombines TRBV5-4 with TRBJ2-1; maybe TRBD1 (7 bases). The receptor was derived from a person aged 18-70 years in good health. In DNA form, the CDR3 reads TGTGCCAGCAGCCGGATAGGGGGCGGGATAGCCAATGAGCAGTTCTTC. It codes for CASSRIGGGIANEQFF.